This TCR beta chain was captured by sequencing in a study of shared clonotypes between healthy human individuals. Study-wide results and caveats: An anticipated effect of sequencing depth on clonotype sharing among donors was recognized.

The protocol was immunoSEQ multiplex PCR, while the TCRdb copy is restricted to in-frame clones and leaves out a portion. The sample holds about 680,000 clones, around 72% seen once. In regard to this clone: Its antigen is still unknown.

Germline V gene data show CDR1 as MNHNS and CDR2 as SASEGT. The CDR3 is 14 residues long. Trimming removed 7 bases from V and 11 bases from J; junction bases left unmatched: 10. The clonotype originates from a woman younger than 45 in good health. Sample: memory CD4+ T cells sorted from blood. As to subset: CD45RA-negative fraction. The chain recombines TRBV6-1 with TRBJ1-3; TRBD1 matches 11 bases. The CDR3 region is CASTPGQGVDPIYF. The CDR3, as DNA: TGTGCCAGCACCCCGGGACAGGGGGTGGATCCCATATATTTT.